Listed below are T cell receptor beta chains from one sample, sequenced in a study of T cell responses to AZD1222 COVID-19 vaccine. Using immunoSEQ multiplex PCR, the repertoire was profiled, and TCRdb retains in-frame clones only, with some absent. The table records 100,000 to 150,000 clones, more than 65% of them present only once. The starting material was peripheral blood, obtained 28 days after the second AZD1222 dose. The receptors here all came from an adult who received the AZD1222 COVID-19 vaccine. The CDR3 runs from the conserved cysteine through the conserved F or W. A D gene is named only where the DNA matches it firmly. Clone size, where shown, is once, few, many, or a class for clones that have expanded.

d_gene	v_gene	abundance	j_gene	CDR3aa	CDR3nt
NA	TRBV4-1	NA	TRBJ1-4	CASSRREALEEKLFF	TGCGCCAGCAGCCGAAGGGAAGCTCTGGAGGAAAAACTGTTTTTT
TRBD2	TRBV29-1	NA	TRBJ2-5	CSVLPGLAGRQLQETQYF	TGCAGCGTGCTACCGGGACTAGCGGGGCGACAACTCCAAGAGACCCAGTACTTC
NA	TRBV19	NA	TRBJ1-1	CASSFGNSNTEAFF	TGTGCCAGTAGTTTCGGCAATTCGAACACTGAAGCTTTCTTT
NA	TRBV7-2	once	TRBJ2-5	CASSTRVGETQYF	TGTGCCAGCAGCACCCGTGTTGGGGAGACCCAGTACTTC
TRBD1	TRBV5-1	NA	TRBJ1-6	CASSLQGENSPLHF	TGCGCCAGCAGCTTACAGGGGGAAAATTCACCCCTCCACTTT
NA	TRBV2	NA	TRBJ1-2	CASRKDASRPNYGYTF	TGTGCCAGCAGGAAAGACGCTTCGAGACCCAACTATGGCTACACCTTC
TRBD1	TRBV3-1/TRBV3-2	NA	TRBJ2-7	CASSQDLRDRGGEQYF	TGTGCCAGCAGCCAAGATCTGCGGGACAGGGGAGGCGAGCAGTACTTC
TRBD1	TRBV5-1	NA	TRBJ1-3	CASSWDRSSGNTIYF	TGCGCCAGCAGCTGGGACAGGAGCTCTGGAAACACCATATATTTT
TRBD2	TRBV11-3	NA	TRBJ2-7	CASSLELAGGRSAKSYEQYF	TGTGCCAGCAGCTTAGAACTAGCGGGGGGACGATCGGCAAAATCCTACGAGCAGTACTTC
TRBD1	TRBV19	NA	TRBJ1-2	CASSGGTGSSYNGYTF	TGTGCCAGTAGTGGCGGGACAGGCTCCTCGTACAATGGCTACACCTTC
NA	TRBV3-1/TRBV3-2	NA	TRBJ2-7	CASSQGGVGEQYF	TGTGCCAGCAGCCAAGGGGGAGTTGGCGAGCAGTACTTC
NA	TRBV2	NA	TRBJ2-7	CASSEGPATYEQYF	TGTGCCAGCAGCGAGGGACCGGCGACCTACGAGCAGTACTTC
TRBD2	TRBV7-9	NA	TRBJ2-3	CASSLGGGYTDTQYF	TGTGCCAGCAGCTTAGGCGGGGGATACACAGATACGCAGTATTTT
NA	TRBV20-1	NA	TRBJ2-7	CSASETLEQYF	TGCAGTGCTTCCGAGACTTTAGAGCAGTACTTC
TRBD2	TRBV4-3	NA	TRBJ2-7	CASSQETSGVYEQYF	TGCGCCAGCAGCCAAGAAACAAGCGGGGTTTACGAGCAGTACTTC
NA	TRBV7-8	few	TRBJ2-7	CASSPSKEQYF	TGTGCCAGCAGCCCGTCTAAAGAGCAGTACTTC
NA	TRBV7-8	NA	TRBJ1-4	CASSLVATLGEKLFF	TGTGCCAGCAGCTTAGTGGCCACATTAGGGGAAAAACTGTTTTTT
NA	TRBV24-1	NA	TRBJ2-7	CATSDNPPGLGEQYF	TGTGCCACCAGTGATAACCCTCCAGGGTTGGGGGAGCAGTACTTC
TRBD1	TRBV19	NA	TRBJ2-2	CASRTGSANTGELFF	TGTGCCAGTAGGACAGGGTCCGCGAACACCGGGGAGCTGTTTTTT
NA	TRBV5-1	NA	TRBJ2-6	CASSLTAGANVLTF	TGCGCCAGCAGCTTGACAGCTGGGGCCAACGTCCTGACTTTC
NA	TRBV12-3/TRBV12-4	once	TRBJ1-5	CASSLSGFQPQHF	TGTGCCAGCAGTTTATCCGGGTTCCAGCCCCAGCATTTT
NA	TRBV5-4	NA	TRBJ1-1	CASSLRETNTEAFF	TGTGCCAGCAGCTTGAGGGAAACTAACACTGAAGCTTTCTTT
NA	TRBV9	NA	TRBJ1-3	CASSVSGKDSGNTIYF	TGTGCCAGCAGCGTTAGCGGGAAAGACTCTGGAAACACCATATATTTT
TRBD2	TRBV6-5	NA	TRBJ2-3	CASSSRGGTDTQYF	TGTGCCAGCAGTTCTCGGGGGGGGACAGATACGCAGTATTTT
TRBD1	TRBV9	once	TRBJ1-2	CASSVGPNIGQGSNYGYTF	TGTGCCAGCAGCGTAGGGCCAAATATCGGACAGGGGTCAAACTATGGCTACACCTTC
NA	TRBV25-1	NA	TRBJ2-4	CASSEELRGIQYF	TGTGCCAGCAGTGAAGAACTTCGGGGCATTCAGTACTTC
NA	TRBV5-1	NA	TRBJ1-5	CASSLVGVGQPQHF	TGCGCCAGCAGCTTGGTGGGAGTTGGTCAGCCCCAGCATTTT
NA	TRBV19	NA	TRBJ2-4	CASKGFRTEENIQYF	TGTGCCAGTAAGGGTTTCAGGACAGAAGAAAACATTCAGTACTTC
NA	TRBV28	NA	TRBJ1-2	CASSFGGAGGYTF	TGTGCCAGCAGTTTTGGGGGGGCAGGTGGCTACACCTTC
NA	TRBV13	NA	TRBJ1-2	CASTYDRTGSGGYTF	TGTGCCAGCACCTACGACAGGACGGGGAGTGGGGGCTACACCTTC
TRBD1	TRBV2	NA	TRBJ2-1	CASSEARGHNEQFF	TGTGCCAGCAGTGAAGCCAGGGGGCACAATGAGCAGTTCTTC
NA	TRBV5-6	few	TRBJ1-1	CASSLGPTNTEAFF	TGTGCCAGCAGCTTGGGCCCTACGAACACTGAAGCTTTCTTT
TRBD1	TRBV7-9	NA	TRBJ1-1	CASSSWTGMNTEAFF	TGTGCCAGCAGCTCCTGGACAGGGATGAACACTGAAGCTTTCTTT
NA	TRBV11-2	few	TRBJ2-3	CASSQPDTQYF	TGTGCCAGCAGCCAGCCGGATACGCAGTATTTT
TRBD2	TRBV6-1	NA	TRBJ2-7	CASSEARGGQYF	TGTGCCAGCAGTGAAGCGCGGGGGGGGCAGTACTTC
TRBD1	TRBV6-5	NA	TRBJ2-7	CASSTRDSLLYEQYF	TGTGCCAGCAGTACCCGGGACAGCCTACTCTACGAGCAGTACTTC
NA	TRBV6-1	NA	TRBJ1-2	CASSEEGRNTF	TGTGCCAGCAGTGAAGAGGGAAGGAATACCTTC
NA	TRBV10-2	NA	TRBJ1-1	CASNPSGEAGEAFF	TGCGCCTCAAACCCCTCAGGAGAAGCGGGTGAAGCTTTCTTT
NA	TRBV7-8	NA	TRBJ1-5	CASSLVPISQGSNQPQHF	TGTGCCAGCAGCTTAGTCCCAATAAGTCAGGGGAGCAATCAGCCCCAGCATTTT
NA	TRBV5-5	NA	TRBJ1-4	CASSLDPGQINEKLFF	TGTGCCAGCAGCTTGGACCCCGGACAGATAAATGAAAAACTGTTTTTT
TRBD1	TRBV15	NA	TRBJ1-1	CATSRDKTLGGGHTVNTEAFF	TGTGCCACCAGCAGAGATAAAACATTGGGAGGGGGCCATACTGTGAACACTGAAGCTTTCTTT
TRBD1	TRBV29-1	NA	TRBJ1-3	CSAQGASGNTIYF	TGCAGCGCGCAGGGGGCCTCTGGAAACACCATATATTTT
NA	TRBV19	NA	TRBJ1-1	CASSIQGVMNTEAFF	TGTGCCAGTAGTATACAAGGAGTTATGAACACTGAAGCTTTCTTT
TRBD1	TRBV2	NA	TRBJ1-2	CASLVSQGQGGYTF	TGTGCCAGTCTTGTATCCCAGGGACAGGGTGGCTACACCTTC
TRBD1	TRBV4-3	NA	TRBJ1-2	CASSQVRQGLYGYTF	TGCGCCAGCAGCCAGGTCAGACAGGGACTCTATGGCTACACCTTC
NA	TRBV9	NA	TRBJ1-3	CASSVGLQQGSGNTIYF	TGTGCCAGCAGCGTTGGCCTCCAACAGGGCTCTGGAAACACCATATATTTT
NA	TRBV5-5	NA	TRBJ2-2	CASSLYGATGELFF	TGTGCCAGCAGCCTGTATGGGGCCACCGGGGAGCTGTTTTTT
TRBD2	TRBV7-2	once	TRBJ2-5	CASSLGLAGVQETQYF	TGTGCCAGCAGCCTCGGACTAGCGGGGGTACAAGAGACCCAGTACTTC
TRBD2	TRBV5-1	NA	TRBJ2-2	CASSPGTSGAGELFF	TGCGCCAGCAGCCCCGGGACTAGCGGGGCGGGTGAGCTGTTTTTT
NA	TRBV18	NA	TRBJ2-3	CASSPETGRTDTQYF	TGTGCCAGCTCACCAGAAACAGGTAGAACAGATACGCAGTATTTT
NA	TRBV3-1/TRBV3-2	NA	TRBJ2-1	CASSPPGRIYNEQFF	TGTGCCAGCAGCCCGCCTGGTAGGATTTACAATGAGCAGTTCTTC
NA	TRBV5-5	NA	TRBJ1-5	CASSPFLGNQPQHF	TGTGCCAGCAGCCCATTCCTTGGGAATCAGCCCCAGCATTTT
NA	TRBV5-4	NA	TRBJ1-1	CASPPPAGNTEAFF	TGTGCCAGCCCCCCCCCAGCAGGGAACACTGAAGCTTTCTTT
NA	TRBV7-9	NA	TRBJ1-1	CASSRDSSGATEAFF	TGTGCCAGCAGCCGTGACAGTTCAGGGGCCACTGAAGCTTTCTTT